This is a list of T cell receptor beta chains from one sample in a study of cytomegalovirus exposure and HLA in healthy donors. Clones were read by immunoSEQ multiplex PCR, and TCRdb kept only the in-frame ones, dropping some. The table shows some 170,000 clones, with about 80% occurring only once. The specimen sequenced was PBMCs. The receptors derive from a woman aged 25 to 39 in good health and CMV-seronegative. Both conserved end residues are part of each CDR3. The D gene is left open where the match is weak. Expanded clones get a size class; other rows say once, few or many, or leave the size out.

CDR3 DNA: TGTGCCAGTAGTATCTCGACAGGGGAAGGACAAAAACTGTTTTTT
CDR3 protein: CASSISTGEGQKLFF
D gene: TRBD1
J gene: TRBJ1-4
CDR3 length: 15
V gene: TRBV19
clone size: -

CDR3 DNA: TGCGCCAGCAGCCTCCGACTGACCACCGGGGAGCTGTTTTTT
CDR3 protein: CASSLRLTTGELFF
D gene: -
J gene: TRBJ2-2
CDR3 length: 14
V gene: TRBV4-1
clone size: -

CDR3 DNA: TGTGCCATCAGTGGGGGGCAGGGTTCGTATGGCTACACCTTC
CDR3 protein: CAISGGQGSYGYTF
D gene: -
J gene: TRBJ1-2
CDR3 length: 14
V gene: TRBV10-3
clone size: few

CDR3 DNA: TGTGCCAGCAGTTTAGGGCACTCTGGGGCCAACGTCCTGACTTTC
CDR3 protein: CASSLGHSGANVLTF
D gene: -
J gene: TRBJ2-6
CDR3 length: 15
V gene: TRBV27
clone size: -

CDR3 DNA: TGCAGCGGGCGACAGGGGGCAGATACGCAGTATTTT
CDR3 protein: CSGRQGADTQYF
D gene: TRBD1
J gene: TRBJ2-3
CDR3 length: 12
V gene: TRBV29-1
clone size: -

CDR3 DNA: TGTGCCAGCAGCTTACCGGACAGGGGCCATGAAAAACTGTTTTTT
CDR3 protein: CASSLPDRGHEKLFF
D gene: TRBD1
J gene: TRBJ1-4
CDR3 length: 15
V gene: TRBV7-8
clone size: -

CDR3 DNA: TGTGCCATCAGTGAGTTTGCCGGGACAGGGAATCAGCCCCAGCATTTT
CDR3 protein: CAISEFAGTGNQPQHF
D gene: TRBD1
J gene: TRBJ1-5
CDR3 length: 16
V gene: TRBV10-3
clone size: -

CDR3 DNA: TGTGCCAGCAGGCGGGCAGGGGGAGTCAATCAGCCCCAGCATTTT
CDR3 protein: CASRRAGGVNQPQHF
D gene: TRBD1
J gene: TRBJ1-5
CDR3 length: 15
V gene: TRBV6-1
clone size: -

CDR3 DNA: TGCAGCGTTGAGGACAGTAACTCTGGAAACACCATATATTTT
CDR3 protein: CSVEDSNSGNTIYF
D gene: -
J gene: TRBJ1-3
CDR3 length: 14
V gene: TRBV29-1
clone size: -

CDR3 DNA: TGTGCCAGCAGCTTGGGGCCGAACAATCAGCCCCAGCATTTT
CDR3 protein: CASSLGPNNQPQHF
D gene: -
J gene: TRBJ1-5
CDR3 length: 14
V gene: TRBV7-2
clone size: -

CDR3 DNA: TGTGCCAGCTCACCTCGACTCCTATCTGGAAACACCATATATTTT
CDR3 protein: CASSPRLLSGNTIYF
D gene: -
J gene: TRBJ1-3
CDR3 length: 15
V gene: TRBV18
clone size: once

CDR3 DNA: TGTGCCAGCAGCTTGGTCGGGTACAATAATTCACCCCTCCACTTT
CDR3 protein: CASSLVGYNNSPLHF
D gene: -
J gene: TRBJ1-6
CDR3 length: 15
V gene: TRBV5-6
clone size: few

CDR3 DNA: TGCGCCAGCAGTCAATTCACCCCCAAGGACAGAAACACAGATACGCAGTATTTT
CDR3 protein: CASSQFTPKDRNTDTQYF
D gene: -
J gene: TRBJ2-3
CDR3 length: 18
V gene: TRBV23-1
clone size: -

CDR3 DNA: TGTGCCAGCAGCTTTGGAGTGACAGGGCACTACGAGCAGTACTTC
CDR3 protein: CASSFGVTGHYEQYF
D gene: TRBD1
J gene: TRBJ2-7
CDR3 length: 15
V gene: TRBV5-5
clone size: -

CDR3 DNA: TGTGCCAGCAGCCTGAGAAATCTAGCCAAAAACATTCAGTACTTC
CDR3 protein: CASSLRNLAKNIQYF
D gene: -
J gene: TRBJ2-4
CDR3 length: 15
V gene: TRBV11-2
clone size: few

CDR3 DNA: TGTGCCAGCGGCTATGGGGCCCCCCAGTTCTTC
CDR3 protein: CASGYGAPQFF
D gene: -
J gene: TRBJ2-1
CDR3 length: 11
V gene: TRBV9
clone size: -

CDR3 DNA: TGTGCCACCAGCAGAGATCAGATATTGGGACTAGCGGGAGAGGCTGGGGAGCTGTTTTTT
CDR3 protein: CATSRDQILGLAGEAGELFF
D gene: TRBD2
J gene: TRBJ2-2
CDR3 length: 20
V gene: TRBV15
clone size: -

CDR3 DNA: TGTGCCAGCAGCATCCACAGGGCCCAGCCCCAGCATTTT
CDR3 protein: CASSIHRAQPQHF
D gene: -
J gene: TRBJ1-5
CDR3 length: 13
V gene: TRBV7-2
clone size: once

CDR3 DNA: TGTGCCAGCAGTTTCCAGGTCGGTGAAAAACTGTTTTTT
CDR3 protein: CASSFQVGEKLFF
D gene: -
J gene: TRBJ1-4
CDR3 length: 13
V gene: TRBV6-6
clone size: once

CDR3 DNA: TGTGCCAGCAGCCCCGGGTACGAGGTTGATGAGCAGTTCTTC
CDR3 protein: CASSPGYEVDEQFF
D gene: -
J gene: TRBJ2-1
CDR3 length: 14
V gene: TRBV7-2
clone size: -

CDR3 DNA: TGTGCCAGCCGGAAACCAAACCGGGACATATGGCATCGGGACACTGAAGCTTTCTTT
CDR3 protein: CASRKPNRDIWHRDTEAFF
D gene: -
J gene: TRBJ1-1
CDR3 length: 19
V gene: TRBV27
clone size: -

CDR3 DNA: TGCGCCAGCAGCCAAGCTGCGGGGGCCGCCTACGAGCAGTACTTC
CDR3 protein: CASSQAAGAAYEQYF
D gene: -
J gene: TRBJ2-7
CDR3 length: 15
V gene: TRBV4-3
clone size: -

CDR3 DNA: TGTGCCAGCAGTTTAGGCAGGGGGCTTGACACCGGGGAGCTGTTTTTT
CDR3 protein: CASSLGRGLDTGELFF
D gene: TRBD1
J gene: TRBJ2-2
CDR3 length: 16
V gene: TRBV27
clone size: -

CDR3 DNA: TGTGCCAGCAGTTTACCAGGCCCCAATGAAAAACTGTTTTTT
CDR3 protein: CASSLPGPNEKLFF
D gene: -
J gene: TRBJ1-4
CDR3 length: 14
V gene: TRBV28
clone size: -

CDR3 DNA: TGTGCCAGCAGCTTGGACAGGGAGTTTGGCTACACCTTC
CDR3 protein: CASSLDREFGYTF
D gene: -
J gene: TRBJ1-2
CDR3 length: 13
V gene: TRBV5-4
clone size: -

CDR3 DNA: TGTGCCAGCAGTCCTAGCGGGAGCAAAATCTCTGCCAAAAACATTCAGTACTTC
CDR3 protein: CASSPSGSKISAKNIQYF
D gene: TRBD2
J gene: TRBJ2-4
CDR3 length: 18
V gene: TRBV28
clone size: once

CDR3 DNA: TGTGCCAGCAGGGAGACCCTCCAGCTCTACGAGCAGTACTTC
CDR3 protein: CASRETLQLYEQYF
D gene: -
J gene: TRBJ2-7
CDR3 length: 14
V gene: TRBV2
clone size: -

CDR3 DNA: TGTGCCAGCAGCTTAGGACAGAACTATGGCTACACCTTC
CDR3 protein: CASSLGQNYGYTF
D gene: -
J gene: TRBJ1-2
CDR3 length: 13
V gene: TRBV7-2
clone size: -

CDR3 DNA: TGTGCCAGCAGCTTCTTAATAAAGGGGGTCTATGGCTACACCTTC
CDR3 protein: CASSFLIKGVYGYTF
D gene: -
J gene: TRBJ1-2
CDR3 length: 15
V gene: TRBV11-2
clone size: -

CDR3 DNA: TGTGCCAGCAGTTTATTTAGGAGCACTGAAGCTTTCTTT
CDR3 protein: CASSLFRSTEAFF
D gene: -
J gene: TRBJ1-1
CDR3 length: 13
V gene: TRBV27
clone size: -

CDR3 DNA: TGCAGCGGTGGCAGGGATTCCTACGAGCAGTACTTC
CDR3 protein: CSGGRDSYEQYF
D gene: -
J gene: TRBJ2-7
CDR3 length: 12
V gene: TRBV29-1
clone size: -

CDR3 DNA: TGTGCCAGCAGTCCGACAGGGGGTCGGCAGCCCCAGCATTTT
CDR3 protein: CASSPTGGRQPQHF
D gene: TRBD1
J gene: TRBJ1-5
CDR3 length: 14
V gene: TRBV6-6
clone size: once

CDR3 DNA: TGTGCCAGCAGTGAAGCGGGGGGAAATCAGCCCCAGCATTTT
CDR3 protein: CASSEAGGNQPQHF
D gene: -
J gene: TRBJ1-5
CDR3 length: 14
V gene: TRBV6-1
clone size: -

CDR3 DNA: TGTGCCAGCAGTTCTGAGGGTGGGGAAAACATTCAGTACTTC
CDR3 protein: CASSSEGGENIQYF
D gene: -
J gene: TRBJ2-4
CDR3 length: 14
V gene: TRBV28
clone size: -

CDR3 DNA: TGTGCCTGGAGTAGACCGGGACTAGCGGGAGTAGGAGAGACCCAGTACTTC
CDR3 protein: CAWSRPGLAGVGETQYF
D gene: TRBD2
J gene: TRBJ2-5
CDR3 length: 17
V gene: TRBV30
clone size: -

CDR3 DNA: TGTGCCAGCAGTGCGGACCAAGAGACCCAGTACTTC
CDR3 protein: CASSADQETQYF
D gene: -
J gene: TRBJ2-5
CDR3 length: 12
V gene: TRBV28
clone size: -

CDR3 DNA: TGCAGCCCCTGCCACTCCAGGCGACCGACCTCTGGGGCCAACGGCCTGACTTTC
CDR3 protein: CSPCHSRRPTSGANGLTF
D gene: -
J gene: TRBJ2-6
CDR3 length: 18
V gene: TRBV29-1
clone size: -

CDR3 DNA: TGTGCCAGCTCACCATCTCAGGGCCCAAATCAGCCCCAGCATTTT
CDR3 protein: CASSPSQGPNQPQHF
D gene: -
J gene: TRBJ1-5
CDR3 length: 15
V gene: TRBV18
clone size: -

CDR3 DNA: TGCGCCAGCAGCCCCCGGGAAGGACTAGCGGGGGGGAGAAACAATGAGCAGTTCTTC
CDR3 protein: CASSPREGLAGGRNNEQFF
D gene: TRBD2
J gene: TRBJ2-1
CDR3 length: 19
V gene: TRBV4-1
clone size: -

CDR3 DNA: TGTGCCAGCAGCCGACAGGGGGCCTATGGCTACACCTTC
CDR3 protein: CASSRQGAYGYTF
D gene: TRBD1
J gene: TRBJ1-2
CDR3 length: 13
V gene: TRBV7-9
clone size: -

CDR3 DNA: TGTGCCAGCAGCGTAGTAGGAGGTAGTGGTGAAAAACTGTTTTTT
CDR3 protein: CASSVVGGSGEKLFF
D gene: -
J gene: TRBJ1-4
CDR3 length: 15
V gene: TRBV9
clone size: -

CDR3 DNA: TGTGCCTGGAGTCTCAGCGGGCCCCAGCATTTT
CDR3 protein: CAWSLSGPQHF
D gene: -
J gene: TRBJ1-5
CDR3 length: 11
V gene: TRBV30
clone size: -